The entry below gives a single TCR beta chain sequence along with its context. Antigen: not known. This specimen belongs to a study of T cell responses to AZD1222 COVID-19 vaccine. Second doses that came at about 4 or about 12 weeks were put together. Study-wide points: Clonal diversity was possibly underestimated, and the donors were mostly white British, with more females.

The method was immunoSEQ multiplex PCR; TCRdb's version includes in-frame clones alone and lacks a portion of them. The sample holds more than 90,000 clones, around nine tenths seen once. V was cut by 8 bases and J by 0 bases, with 15 bases left in between. CDR3 size: 14 residues. The germline CDR1 and CDR2 sequences are SGDLS and YYNGEE. The J gene is TRBJ2-7, the V gene TRBV9, with D maybe TRBD2 (5 bases). Sequenced material: peripheral blood, taken 28 days after the second AZD1222 dose. The receptor was derived from an adult who received the AZD1222 COVID-19 vaccine. Here the CDR3 reads CASGGRLDSYEQYF. CDR3 nucleotides: TGTGCCAGTGGAGGTCGGCTCGACTCCTACGAGCAGTACTTC.